Listed below are T cell receptor beta chains from one sample, sequenced in a study of T cell responses to AZD1222 COVID-19 vaccine. Method: immunoSEQ multiplex PCR; TCRdb's copy keeps in-frame clones and lacks some. The sample contains roughly 200,000 clones, approximately 94% of which appear only once. This sample comprised peripheral blood, obtained 28 days after the second dose of the MenACWY control vaccine. Source of these receptors: an adult who received the MenACWY meningococcal vaccine as a control. Both conserved end residues are part of each CDR3. A D gene is named only where the DNA matches it firmly. The size entry is marked missing in some rows and otherwise reads once, few, many or a size class.

>TRBJ2-1|TRBV7-3|-|-
CASSPEAADYNEQFF
TGTGCCAGCAGCCCCGAGGCGGCAGACTACAATGAGCAGTTCTTC
>TRBJ2-3|TRBV2|-|-
CASSSGMGVDTQYF
TGTGCCAGCAGTTCTGGGATGGGGGTAGATACGCAGTATTTT
>TRBJ1-5|TRBV5-1|once|-
CASRQDSNQPQHF
TGCGCCAGCAGACAAGACAGCAATCAGCCCCAGCATTTT
>TRBJ2-2|TRBV27|-|TRBD1
CASSFTLQGTGELFF
TGTGCCAGCAGTTTCACCTTACAGGGGACCGGGGAGCTGTTTTTT
>TRBJ1-1|TRBV7-2|-|-
CASSFGQLNTEAFF
TGTGCCAGCAGCTTTGGACAGCTGAACACTGAAGCTTTCTTT
>TRBJ1-2|TRBV19|-|-
CASSTKTGTGGYTF
TGTGCCAGTAGTACTAAGACGGGCACAGGTGGCTACACCTTC
>TRBJ2-5|TRBV27|once|-
CASSRTAFTETQYF
TGTGCCAGCAGCAGGACAGCGTTTACAGAGACCCAGTACTTC
>TRBJ1-2|TRBV5-6|-|-
CASSLEGQGSYGYTF
TGTGCCAGCAGCTTGGAAGGGCAGGGGAGCTATGGCTACACCTTC
>TRBJ2-1|TRBV5-1|-|TRBD2
CASSPDGLAGAVIYNEQFF
TGCGCCAGCAGCCCGGACGGACTAGCGGGAGCTGTTATTTACAATGAGCAGTTCTTC
>TRBJ1-6|TRBV27|-|TRBD1
CASTFAQGKSPLHF
TGTGCCAGCACTTTCGCACAGGGGAAATCACCCCTCCACTTT
>TRBJ2-2|TRBV11-2|-|-
CASSLGQVNTGELFF
TGTGCCAGCAGCTTAGGACAGGTGAACACCGGGGAGCTGTTTTTT
>TRBJ1-6|TRBV13|-|TRBD1
CASTLTGGNSPLHF
TGTGCCAGCACTCTGACAGGGGGAAATTCACCCCTCCACTTT
>TRBJ2-1|TRBV2|-|TRBD2
CASSEGSFLTSDNEQFF
TGTGCCAGCAGTGAAGGGTCGTTTCTAACTAGCGACAATGAGCAGTTCTTC
>TRBJ2-3|TRBV3-1/TRBV3-2|once|-
CAVGQEPQYF
TGTGCCGTTGGGCAGGAGCCGCAGTATTTT
>TRBJ2-5|TRBV4-3|-|-
CASSQGGGRQAGETQYF
TGCGCCAGCAGCCAAGGGGGAGGGCGACAGGCCGGGGAGACCCAGTACTTC
>TRBJ1-4|TRBV30|few|-
CAWSVMSGTNEKLFF
TGTGCCTGGAGTGTGATGTCAGGGACTAATGAAAAACTGTTTTTT
>TRBJ2-2|TRBV7-3|-|-
CASSLISGNTGELFF
TGTGCCAGCAGCTTAATATCTGGGAACACCGGGGAGCTGTTTTTT
>TRBJ1-1|TRBV9|-|-
CASSPHGAATGGTEAFF
TGTGCCAGCAGCCCCCACGGGGCGGCTACCGGTGGGACTGAAGCTTTCTTT
>TRBJ2-2|TRBV9|-|-
CASSAGNTGELFF
TGTGCCAGCAGCGCAGGCAACACCGGGGAGCTGTTTTTT
>TRBJ2-1|TRBV6-2/TRBV6-3|-|-
CASSYGEARGQNEQFF
TGTGCCAGCAGTTACGGGGAGGCTAGGGGGCAAAATGAGCAGTTCTTC
>TRBJ2-7|TRBV27|-|-
CASSLRGTQRTYEQYF
TGTGCCAGCTCCCTCCGTGGGACTCAACGAACCTACGAGCAGTACTTC
>TRBJ1-5|TRBV18|once|-
CASSPKQGNQPQHF
TGTGCCAGCTCACCAAAACAGGGTAATCAGCCCCAGCATTTT
>TRBJ2-7|TRBV10-1|-|-
CASSARVYAYEQYF
TGCGCCAGCAGTGCGAGGGTCTACGCCTACGAGCAGTACTTC
>TRBJ2-7|TRBV27|-|TRBD2
CASRGNLAGEQYF
TGTGCCAGCAGGGGTAATCTAGCGGGCGAGCAGTACTTC
>TRBJ2-3|TRBV5-1|once|TRBD2
CASSPGLAGGRGDTQYF
TGCGCCAGCAGCCCGGGACTAGCGGGGGGGCGCGGAGATACGCAGTATTTT
>TRBJ2-3|TRBV5-4|-|TRBD2
CASSFLSGGSTDTQYF
TGTGCCAGCAGCTTTTTGTCGGGGGGGAGCACAGATACGCAGTATTTT
>TRBJ2-7|TRBV15|-|TRBD2
CATSRTGTSGYEQYF
TGTGCCACCAGCAGAACCGGGACTAGCGGCTACGAGCAGTACTTC
>TRBJ2-7|TRBV27|-|TRBD2
CASSLQSGLAYEQYF
TGTGCCAGCAGTTTACAGAGCGGACTAGCCTACGAGCAGTACTTC
>TRBJ2-7|TRBV29-1|-|TRBD1
CSVWTGLGYEQYF
TGCAGCGTTTGGACAGGGCTAGGCTACGAGCAGTACTTC
>TRBJ2-2|TRBV19|-|-
CASSYTGYGELFF
TGTGCCAGTAGCTACACAGGGTACGGGGAGCTGTTTTTT
>TRBJ2-6|TRBV6-2/TRBV6-3|-|-
CASSYVQGETSGANVLTF
TGTGCCAGCAGTTACGTGCAGGGTGAGACCTCTGGGGCCAACGTCCTGACTTTC
>TRBJ2-5|TRBV19|-|-
CASSNRQETQYF
TGTGCCAGTAGTAACCGCCAAGAGACCCAGTACTTC
>TRBJ1-2|TRBV6-6|-|-
CASRLRGVYGYTF
TGTGCCAGCCGACTGAGGGGGGTCTATGGCTACACCTTC
>TRBJ1-1|TRBV6-5|-|TRBD1
CASSSPTGSVTEAFF
TGTGCCAGCAGTTCACCGACAGGGTCGGTCACTGAAGCTTTCTTT
>TRBJ2-2|TRBV2|-|-
CASRQGEAGELFF
TGTGCCAGCAGACAGGGCGAGGCCGGGGAGCTGTTTTTT
>TRBJ1-2|TRBV6-2/TRBV6-3|once|TRBD1
CASSHGQDYGYTF
TGTGCCAGCAGCCATGGACAGGACTATGGCTACACCTTC
>TRBJ2-7|TRBV30|-|-
CAWSVRGARGEQYF
TGTGCCTGGAGTGTGCGTGGGGCGAGAGGCGAGCAGTACTTC
>TRBJ2-7|TRBV6-2/TRBV6-3|-|TRBD2
CASTPGLAGGPGEQYF
TGTGCCAGCACCCCGGGGCTAGCGGGAGGCCCGGGCGAGCAGTACTTC
>TRBJ2-7|TRBV28|-|-
CASTVKTDEQYF
TGTGCCAGCACCGTAAAGACGGACGAGCAGTACTTC